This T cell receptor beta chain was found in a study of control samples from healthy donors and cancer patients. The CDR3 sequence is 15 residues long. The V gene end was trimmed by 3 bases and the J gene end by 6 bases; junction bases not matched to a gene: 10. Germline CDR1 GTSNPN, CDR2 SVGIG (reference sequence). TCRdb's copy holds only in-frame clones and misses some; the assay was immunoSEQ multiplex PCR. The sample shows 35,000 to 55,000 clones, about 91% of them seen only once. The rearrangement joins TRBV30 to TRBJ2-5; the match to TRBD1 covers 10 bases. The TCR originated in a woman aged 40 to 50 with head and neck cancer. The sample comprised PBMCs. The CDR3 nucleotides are TGTGCCTGGAGCGCAGCAGGACAGGGGGAAAAGACCCAGTACTTC. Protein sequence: CAWSAAGQGEKTQYF.